This T cell receptor (beta chain) was obtained from a study of control samples from healthy donors and cancer patients. The data were produced by immunoSEQ multiplex PCR, yet TCRdb's version contains in-frame clones alone and is incomplete. The profile shows approximately 80,000 clones, about 88% of them singletons. This CDR3 spans 13 amino acids. Germline V lookup: CDR1 MNHNS, CDR2 SASEGT. The V and J ends lost 3 bases and 5 bases respectively, with 10 bases between them. This TCR derives from a woman in her fifties or sixties in good health. Sequencing was performed on blood. The gene calls are TRBV6-1 and TRBJ1-2; no clear D. CDR3 in amino acids: CASSDLSEYGYTF. CDR3 nucleotides: TGTGCCAGCAGTGATCTTTCTGAGTATGGCTACACCTTC.